The clone carrying this TCR beta chain was picked up many times. Its antigen is undetermined. J was trimmed by 6 bases and V by 4 bases; bases with no gene match: 4. The germline CDR1 and CDR2 sequences are SGHRS and YFSETQ. The CDR3 runs 15 residues. This record comes from a study of T-cell memory formation after mild COVID-19. Study-wide context: For the most part, TCR clusters were specific to one donor.

TCRdb processed the 5' RACE reads anew with MiXCR; each CDR3 protein has one entry. The table lists 250,000 to 350,000 distinct CDR3 sequences, 15% to 20% of them singletons. Study-wide points: Contracting clones, day 15 to 85, had balanced CD4/CD8, and later expanders favored CD4+. CM and EM subsets held most contracting CD4+ clones; EMRA held CD8+ ones.

The receptor's source is a man aged 18 to 29 who had mild COVID-19 (a few samples of this study predate the infection). Cell type and time point are not known. Sequences were obtained from PBMCs or a T cell subset sorted from them (not recorded which). This rearrangement joins TRBV5-1 to TRBJ2-1; 13 bases are a match to TRBD2. The CDR3, as DNA: TGCGCCAGCAGCAAAACTAGCGGGGGGGCCAATGAGCAGTTCTTC. Amino acids: CASSKTSGGANEQFF.